Listed below are T cell receptor beta chains from one sample, sequenced in a study of regulatory T cells in long-lasting Graves disease. TCRdb independently ran MiXCR on the multiplex PCR reads; one entry per CDR3 protein. The sample has about 500,000 distinct CDR3 sequences; around 13% are singletons. This same sample was also taken into another study, of T cells in Graves' hyperthyroidism and ophthalmopathy.

Specimen: peripheral blood mononuclear cells (PBMCs), collected at new diagnosis, from a patient treated with antithyroid drugs. The receptors come from a woman between 25 and 40 years old with Graves disease. CDR3s include the opening cysteine and the closing phenylalanine or tryptophan. A D gene is named only where the DNA matches it firmly. Rows may omit the clone size; those that give it use once, few, many or a size class.

>TRBV29-1|.|TRBJ1-2|.
CSIREGYTF
TGCAGCATCCGGGAGGGCTACACCTTC
>TRBV6-2/TRBV6-3|.|TRBJ1-6|many
CASSEGTGSNSPLHF
TGTGCCAGCAGTGAAGGAACAGGCTCGAATTCACCCCTCCACTTT
>TRBV13|TRBD2|TRBJ2-5|many
CASSPWTSGSWTQYF
TGTGCCAGCAGCCCATGGACTAGCGGGAGTTGGACCCAGTACTTC
>TRBV2|TRBD2|TRBJ2-1|many
CASSGRTRLGEQFF
TGTGCCAGCAGTGGGAGGACTAGACTTGGTGAGCAGTTCTTC
>TRBV29-1|TRBD1|TRBJ1-1|many
CSGAGQGNAEAFF
TGCAGCGGCGCGGGACAGGGGAACGCTGAAGCTTTCTTT
>TRBV10-3|.|TRBJ2-7|many
CAISESGGNSYEQYF
TGTGCCATCAGTGAGTCGGGCGGAAACTCCTACGAGCAGTACTTC
>TRBV11-2|TRBD1|TRBJ1-1|many
CASSLQGANLGTEAFF
TGTGCCAGCAGCTTACAGGGGGCCAACCTCGGCACTGAAGCTTTCTTT
>TRBV5-1|TRBD2|TRBJ2-1|many
CASSLASGSHNEQFF
TGCGCCAGCAGCTTGGCCAGCGGGAGCCACAATGAGCAGTTCTTC
>TRBV20-1|TRBD2|TRBJ2-3|few
CSLSGRRTDTQYF
TGCAGTTTAAGCGGGAGGCGCACAGATACGCAGTATTTT
>TRBV5-4|.|TRBJ1-3|few
CASSSQMGTKGNTIYF
TGTGCCAGCAGCTCCCAAATGGGAACAAAGGGAAACACCATATATTTT
>TRBV12-3/TRBV12-4|TRBD2|TRBJ2-5|.
CAGRGLAGLGGETQYF
TGTGCCGGCAGGGGACTAGCGGGGCTGGGGGGGGAGACCCAGTACTTC
>TRBV28|.|TRBJ2-5|many
CASSRGDSRGGTQYF
TGTGCCAGCAGCCGCGGCGACAGCCGAGGTGGGACCCAGTACTTC
>TRBV13|.|TRBJ1-1|many
CASSPGRGAYTEAFF
TGTGCCAGCAGCCCCGGGCGGGGGGCTTACACTGAAGCTTTCTTT
>TRBV28|TRBD1|TRBJ1-2|many
CASRQGASGYGYTF
TGTGCCAGCAGACAGGGGGCGAGTGGCTATGGCTACACCTTC